The 10 T cell receptor beta chains given below trace back to one sample, sequenced in a study of long-term antiretroviral therapy in people with HIV. At survey level, the immunoSEQ assay was run in its v3.0 version. Sequencing was performed with immunoSEQ multiplex PCR; in TCRdb, only in-frame clones are kept and a portion is missing. The sample holds 30,000 to 40,000 clones; over 70% are singletons and the top ten take under 8.5%. Specimen: unsorted PBMCs, collected 3.1 years after starting antiretroviral therapy. The source is a woman aged 45-65 years with HIV.

CDR3 sequence reads: CASSWSGGAGETQYF. Here the CDR3 DNA reads TGTGCCAGCAGCTGGAGCGGGGGGGCGGGAGAGACCCAGTACTTC. The chain employs TRBV7-9 and TRBJ2-5, with TRBD2 identical over 10 bases. Trimming at V came to 4 bases and at J to 4 bases, leaving 6 bases not matched to a gene. CDR3 length: 15 amino acids. Per germline, CDR1 SEHNR and CDR2 FQNEAQ (reference sequence).

V and J are TRBV21-1 and TRBJ1-2. TRBV21-1 is assigned pseudogene status. The CDR3 has 12 amino acids. As DNA, the CDR3 is TGTGCCAGCCTCCTCTCCAACTATGGCTACACCTTC. It specifies CASLLSNYGYTF.

This chain links TRBV28 with TRBJ1-2, with 9 positions matching TRBD1. Germline V CDR1 and CDR2: MDHEN, SYDVKM. After removal of 2 bases from V and 5 bases from J, the junction contained 6 bases not matched to a gene. This CDR3 spans 15 amino acids. The CDR3 protein is CASSLRTGVLYGYTF. The CDR3 bases are TGTGCCAGCAGTTTAAGGACAGGGGTGCTGTATGGCTACACCTTC.

This sequence joins TRBV28 and TRBJ1-4; D gene ambiguous. The germline V gene encodes CDR1 MDHEN and CDR2 SYDVKM. Trimming shortened V by 2 bases and J by 8 bases, and 3 bases separated the two germline ends. The CDR3 has 11 amino acids. CDR3 in amino acids: CASSLDEKLFF. CDR3 nucleotides: TGTGCCAGCAGTTTAGACGAAAAACTGTTTTTT.

The chain combines TRBV29-1 with TRBJ1-1; a possible D gene is TRBD1 (5 bases). V lost 4 bases to trimming and J lost 2 bases, with 14 bases between them. The CDR3 contains 14 residues. Germline CDR1 is SQVTM and CDR2 is ANQGSEA. The CDR3 DNA reads TGCAGCGTTGTGGGGGAAAGTGGCAACACTGAAGCTTTCTTT. It translates to CSVVGESGNTEAFF. The full variable domain, its missing parts supplied by reference TRBV29-1 and TRBJ1-1, is SAVISQKPSRDICQRGTSLTIQCQVDSQVTMMFWYRQQPGQSLTLIATANQGSEATYESGFVIDKFPISRPNLTFSTLTVSNMSPEDSSIYLCSVVGESGNTEAFFGQGTRLTVV.

This chain uses TRBV12-5 with TRBJ1-4, with 8 bases matching TRBD1. This CDR3 has 15 amino acids. The V segment lost 4 bases and the J segment 6 bases; nucleotides outside the gene matches: 7. CDR1 is LGHNT, CDR2 FRNRAP, per germline. CDR3 DNA: TGTGCTAGTGGTTCCGGACAGGGTGTAGATGAAAAACTGTTTTTT. Its protein product is CASGSGQGVDEKLFF.

The rearrangement uses TRBV19 and TRBJ1-4; D is undetermined. V was pared by 3 bases and J by 7 bases, with 12 bases between. The germline CDR1 and CDR2 sequences are LNHDA and SQIVND (reference sequence). This CDR3 spans 14 amino acids. The CDR3 region is CASSMKVGSEKLFF. CDR3 sequence (DNA): TGTGCCAGTAGTATGAAGGTGGGAAGTGAAAAACTGTTTTTT.

The genes are TRBV6-4 and TRBJ2-3; D is unclear. The CDR3 is 15 residues long. Germline CDR1 is MRHNA and CDR2 is SNTAGT. Trimming took off 2 bases at V and 0 bases at J, with 9 bases between the two ends. In nucleotides, the CDR3 is TGTGCCAGCAGTGACCCACCTTCCAGCACAGATACGCAGTATTTT. Translating it yields CASSDPPSSTDTQYF.

J is TRBJ2-1 and V is TRBV5-1; 8 positions agree with TRBD2. The V gene's germline CDR1 is SGHRS and CDR2 YFSETQ. The CDR3 contains 17 residues. The J segment lost 0 bases and the V segment lost 0 bases, leaving 5 bases of the junction unmatched. CDR3 residues: CASSLGSGGPSYNEQFF. CDR3 in DNA: TGCGCCAGCAGCTTGGGAAGCGGGGGACCCTCCTACAATGAGCAGTTCTTC.

J is TRBJ1-2 and V is TRBV30, with a weak D call TRBD1 (5 bases). CDR3 length: 11 residues. Germline loops: CDR1 GTSNPN, CDR2 SVGIG (reference sequence). The V gene lost 1 base and the J gene lost 13 bases, with 13 bases spanning the gap. The CDR3 loop reads CAWSAQQVGTF. The DNA for the CDR3 is TGTGCCTGGAGTGCCCAACAGGTGGGCACCTTC.